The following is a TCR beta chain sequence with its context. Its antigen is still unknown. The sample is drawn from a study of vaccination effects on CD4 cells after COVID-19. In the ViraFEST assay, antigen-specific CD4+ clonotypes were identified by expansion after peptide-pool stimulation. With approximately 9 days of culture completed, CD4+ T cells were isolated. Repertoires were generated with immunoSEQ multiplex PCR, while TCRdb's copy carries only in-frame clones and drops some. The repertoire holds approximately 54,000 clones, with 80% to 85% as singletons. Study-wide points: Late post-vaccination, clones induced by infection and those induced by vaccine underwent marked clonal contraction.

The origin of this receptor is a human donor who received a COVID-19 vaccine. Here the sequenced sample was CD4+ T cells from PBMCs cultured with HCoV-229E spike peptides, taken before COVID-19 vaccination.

CDR3 DNA sequence: TGTGCCAGCAGCCAACCAGGGATCTATAATTCACCCCTCCACTTT. It is translated as CASSQPGIYNSPLHF. The chain is built from TRBV3-1 (or the pseudogene TRBV3-2) and TRBJ1-6; perhaps TRBD1 as D (5 bases). Deletions cut 2 bases from V and 3 bases from J, with 8 bases between. CDR3 length equals 15 residues. Germline assignment: CDR1 LGHDT and CDR2 YNNKEL (reference sequence).